These 32 T cell receptor beta chains were sequenced from one sample in a study of cytomegalovirus exposure and HLA in healthy donors. Researchers ran the PCR with 60 Vbeta and 13 Jbeta primers. This table comes from immunoSEQ multiplex PCR, and its TCRdb copy is limited to in-frame clones, with some not included. This table holds about 45,000 clones, around 90% found once. The sequenced sample was PBMCs. The receptors were gathered from a middle-aged woman in good health and CMV-seropositive.

V and J are TRBV7-4 and TRBJ1-3; D not resolved. The CDR3 sequence is 14 residues long. Germline CDR1 SGHVT, CDR2 SQSDAQ. V gave up 7 bases and J gave up 9 bases, with 19 bases separating them. The CDR3 nucleotides are TGTGCCAGCAACCCGACTTTCATAGTTCTCACCATATATTTT. Its translation: CASNPTFIVLTIYF.

This sequence joins TRBV10-3 and TRBJ2-7; maybe TRBD2 (5 bases). CDR1 ENHRY and CDR2 SYGVKD come from the germline V gene. CDR3 size: 14 residues. The V and J ends lost 6 bases and 0 bases respectively, with 12 bases between them. This chain's CDR3 is CAISKDGSSYEQYF. The CDR3 DNA reads as TGTGCCATCAGCAAGGATGGGAGCTCCTACGAGCAGTACTTC.

This clone occurred once. The rearrangement uses TRBV6-1 and TRBJ1-6; 7 bases align to TRBD1. The J segment lost 0 bases and the V segment lost 1 base, leaving 0 bases of the junction unmatched. CDR3 length: 16 amino acids. CDR1 and CDR2 (germline): MNHNS, SASEGT. CDR3 amino acids: CASSEGDSSYNSPLHF. The CDR3 nucleotides read TGTGCCAGCAGTGAAGGGGACAGCTCCTATAATTCACCCCTCCACTTT.

V gene TRBV28 combines with J gene TRBJ1-6, with D possibly TRBD1 on 6 matching bases. The CDR3 covers 14 residues. Trimming removed 6 bases at V and 7 bases at J, with 13 bases between. Per germline, CDR1 MDHEN and CDR2 SYDVKM. CDR3 in amino acids: CASRVQQGNSPLHF. The CDR3 DNA sequence: TGTGCCAGCAGGGTTCAACAGGGAAATTCACCCCTCCACTTT.

The chain has TRBV2 and TRBJ2-7, with 13 bases matching TRBD2. There are 14 residues in the CDR3. Germline V CDR1 and CDR2: SNHLY, FYNNEI. The trim removed 8 bases at V and 9 bases at J, leaving 10 bases unmatched. The CDR3 DNA reads as TGTGCCAGCGACACTAGCGGGAGGGCGGTAGGGCAGTACTTC. Protein product: CASDTSGRAVGQYF.

The chain recombines TRBV11-2 with TRBJ2-3; the match to TRBD1 covers 7 bases. CDR1 and CDR2 (germline): SGHAT, FQNNGV. CDR3 length: 14 residues. V gave up 2 bases and J gave up 7 bases; unmatched junction bases: 6. The CDR3 spells CASSLNRGGNTQYF. The CDR3 DNA follows: TGTGCCAGCAGCTTAAACAGGGGTGGGAATACGCAGTATTTT.

V and J are TRBV7-9 and TRBJ2-1; D uncertain. The V end was cut by 1 base, the J end by 8 bases, with 9 bases between. Germline loops: CDR1 SEHNR, CDR2 FQNEAQ (reference sequence). This CDR3 comprises 13 residues. DNA of the CDR3: TGTGCCAGCAGCTTAGGCAGGTGGGATGAGCAGTTCTTC. Protein product: CASSLGRWDEQFF.

This chain joins TRBV12-5 and TRBJ2-2; weak D call: TRBD1 (6 bases). The CDR3 runs to 16 residues. The germline V gene encodes CDR1 LGHNT and CDR2 FRNRAP. The V and J ends lost 4 bases and 2 bases respectively, with 14 bases between them. CDR3 sequence: CASGSSRDTNTGELFF. CDR3 nucleotide sequence: TGTGCTAGTGGTTCCTCCCGGGACACAAACACCGGGGAGCTGTTTTTT. Combining the CDR3 with reference TRBV12-5 and TRBJ2-2 gives the whole variable domain DARVTQTPRHKVTEMGQEVTMRCQPILGHNTVFWYRQTMMQGLELLAYFRNRAPLDDSGMPKDRFSAEMPDATLATLKIQPSEPRDSAVYFCASGSSRDTNTGELFFGEGSRLTVL.

The chain uses TRBV5-4 and TRBJ1-1, with D perhaps TRBD1 (6 bases). The CDR3 is 12 amino acids. Looked up from germline, CDR1 is SGHNT and CDR2 is YYREEE (reference sequence). V was pared by 4 bases and J by 8 bases, with 12 bases between. CDR3 region: CASSQGPGEAFF. The CDR3 DNA reads as TGTGCCAGCAGCCAGGGGCCGGGGGAAGCTTTCTTT.

The V gene is TRBV15, the J gene TRBJ2-7; 10 nucleotides agree with TRBD2. Trimming removed 2 bases from V and 1 base from J; junction bases left unmatched: 2. This CDR3 comprises 15 residues. Per germline, CDR1 LNHNV and CDR2 YYDKDF (reference sequence). The CDR3 bases are TGTGCCACCAGCAGAATAGCGGGAGGTTCCTACGAGCAGTACTTC. Translating it yields CATSRIAGGSYEQYF.

This clone occurred once. This rearrangement joins TRBV5-6 to TRBJ1-5, with 7 bases fitting TRBD1. There are 14 residues in the CDR3. Germline loops: CDR1 SGHDT, CDR2 YYEEEE. J gave up 6 bases and V 5 bases, and 8 bases lay outside the gene matches. The CDR3: CASSFRGAGQPQHF. For the CDR3, the DNA is TGTGCCAGCAGTTTCAGGGGGGCTGGTCAGCCCCAGCATTTT.

This chain connects TRBV5-8 to TRBJ1-5; TRBD1 aligns across 7 bases. The CDR3 length is 17 residues. The V gene's germline CDR1 is SGHTS and CDR2 YDEGEE. V shed 4 bases, J shed 1 base, and the junction held 11 bases outside the gene matches. The chain's CDR3 is CASSEIGTAKSNQPQHF. CDR3 coding DNA: TGTGCCAGCAGCGAAATAGGGACAGCCAAAAGCAATCAGCCCCAGCATTTT.

The genes are TRBV6-1 and TRBJ1-2; TRBD1 matches 7 bases. Per the germline V gene, CDR1 is MNHNS and CDR2 is SASEGT. V was pared by 0 bases and J by 4 bases, with 5 bases of the junction left unmatched. The CDR3 runs to 15 residues. The DNA of the CDR3 is TGTGCCAGCAGTGAAGCCCGGGACAGCGTCTATGGCTACACCTTC. Residues: CASSEARDSVYGYTF.

This rearrangement joins TRBV5-8 to TRBJ2-7, with 14 positions matching TRBD2. V dropped 7 bases and J dropped 0; count of bases not matched to a gene: 3. From germline, CDR1 is SGHTS and CDR2 YDEGEE. CDR3 length: 15 amino acids. The CDR3, as DNA: TGTGCCAGCGGGACTAGCGGGGGAAGCTCCTACGAGCAGTACTTC. Translating gives CASGTSGGSSYEQYF.

The rearrangement joins TRBV2 to TRBJ2-7; 12 nucleotides agree with TRBD2. The germline V gene encodes CDR1 SNHLY and CDR2 FYNNEI. Germline trimming cut 10 bases from V and 3 bases from J; bases unmatched to any gene: 4. The CDR3 covers 13 residues. In DNA form, the CDR3 reads TGTGCCACCAGACTAGCGGGAGTCTACGAGCAGTACTTC. This codes for CATRLAGVYEQYF.

This clone has more than one count but fewer than ten. This chain uses TRBV28 with TRBJ2-6; D unclear. V shed 5 bases and J shed 4 bases, with 15 bases lying between them. Germline assignment: CDR1 MDHEN and CDR2 SYDVKM. The CDR3 has 16 amino acids. CDR3 residues: CASSPALAGGANVLTF. The CDR3 bases are TGTGCCAGCAGTCCCGCCCTTGCTGGCGGGGCCAACGTCCTGACTTTC.

This sequence joins TRBV19 and TRBJ1-2; possibly TRBD1 for D (5 bases). The V end was cut by 6 bases, the J end by 4 bases, with 18 bases between. CDR3 length: 15 amino acids. CDR1 and CDR2 (germline): LNHDA, SQIVND (reference sequence). The CDR3 DNA sequence: TGTGCCAGTAGCGACCCGCGGGGGGTAGGCTATGGCTACACCTTC. Its translation is CASSDPRGVGYGYTF. Complete variable domain (other parts from reference TRBV19 and TRBJ1-2): DGGITQSPKYLFRKEGQNVTLSCEQNLNHDAMYWYRQDPGQGLRLIYYSQIVNDFQKGDIAEGYSVSREKKESFPLTVTSAQKNPTAFYLCASSDPRGVGYGYTFGSGTRLTVV.

The chain couples TRBV2 to TRBJ1-4, with D perhaps TRBD1 (6 bases). The CDR3 loop spans 13 amino acids. V was clipped by 6 bases and J by 10 bases, with 15 bases between them. Germline loops: CDR1 SNHLY, CDR2 FYNNEI. The CDR3 sequence is CASRGGQLGKLFF. DNA for the CDR3: TGTGCCAGCAGGGGGGGGCAGTTGGGAAAACTGTTTTTT.

V is TRBV29-1 and J is TRBJ1-1; maybe TRBD1 (5 bases). This CDR3 is built from 11 residues. Trimming stripped 6 bases from V and 5 bases from J, with 10 bases between. The germline V gene encodes CDR1 SQVTM and CDR2 ANQGSEA. CDR3 in amino acids: CSVQQETEAFF. The DNA for the CDR3 is TGCAGCGTCCAACAGGAGACTGAAGCTTTCTTT.

The chain joins TRBV5-5 to TRBJ2-1; possibly TRBD2 for D (5 bases). The length of the CDR3 is 16 residues. Germline V lookup: CDR1 SGHKS, CDR2 YYEKEE (reference sequence). V was cut by 4 bases and J by 4 bases, with 18 bases left in between. The CDR3 loop is CASSVRPGLSYNEQFF. DNA of the CDR3: TGTGCCAGCAGCGTAAGGCCGGGGTTAAGTTACAATGAGCAGTTCTTC.

The chain employs TRBV7-9 and TRBJ2-7, with D perhaps matching TRBD1 (7 bases). V was shortened by 0 bases and J by 4 bases, with 13 bases between the two germline ends. CDR3 length equals 15 residues. From germline, CDR1 is SEHNR and CDR2 FQNEAQ (reference sequence). The CDR3 bases are TGTGCCAGCAGCTTAGCGCAGGGGGGCTATTACGAGCAGTACTTC. Amino acid sequence: CASSLAQGGYYEQYF. Combining the CDR3 with reference TRBV7-9 and TRBJ2-7 gives the whole variable domain DTGVSQNPRHKITKRGQNVTFRCDPISEHNRLYWYRQTLGQGPEFLTYFQNEAQLEKSRLLSDRFSAERPKGSFSTLEIQRTEQGDSAMYLCASSLAQGGYYEQYFGPGTRLTVT.

This rearrangement joins TRBV6-5 to TRBJ1-5; no clear D. V lost 2 bases and J lost 0, with 8 bases in between. Germline V lookup: CDR1 MNHEY, CDR2 SVGAGI. The CDR3 loop spans 15 amino acids. CDR3 loop: CASSYERYSNQPQHF. The DNA of the CDR3 is TGTGCCAGCAGTTACGAGCGTTATAGCAATCAGCCCCAGCATTTT.

A note on this clone: Germline is not matched at one junction end, which may reflect a read error. The J gene is TRBJ2-1, the V gene TRBV5-1; 14 nucleotides match TRBD2. Germline V gene data show CDR1 as SGHRS and CDR2 as YFSETQ. The CDR3 is 15 amino acids. DNA for the CDR3: TGCGCCAGCAGCTTGGGACTAGCGGGAGGGTCCTACGAGCTCTTC. As protein: CASSLGLAGGSYELF.

The CDR3: CASGFAQDRGLWKTNEKLFF. The CDR3 nucleotides are TGTGCTAGTGGTTTCGCCCAGGACAGGGGGCTCTGGAAAACTAATGAAAAACTGTTTTTT. V usage is TRBV12-5 and J usage is TRBJ1-4, with TRBD1 matching 11 bases. The CDR3 sequence is 20 residues long. Germline lookup yields CDR1 LGHNT and CDR2 FRNRAP. Trimming removed 3 bases from V and 1 base from J; junction bases left unmatched: 13.

The genes are TRBV5-4 and TRBJ1-6; 7 bases agree with TRBD1. This CDR3 region has 16 residues. CDR1 SGHNT and CDR2 YYREEE come from the germline V gene (reference sequence). V was clipped by 4 bases and J by 7 bases; unmatched bases: 11. As DNA, the CDR3 is TGTGCCAGCAGCACAGAATCCGGGACAGTCAATTCACCCCTCCACTTT. Translation: CASSTESGTVNSPLHF.

The chain is built from TRBV6-6 and TRBJ1-2, with D perhaps matching TRBD1 (5 bases). The CDR3 covers 14 residues. The V gene's germline CDR1 is MNHNY and CDR2 SVGAGI (reference sequence). Trimming pared 2 bases from V and 6 bases from J, leaving 13 bases between. As DNA, the CDR3 is TGTGCCAGCAGTTACCAGGGAAACTTGAATGGCTACACCTTC. It yields the protein CASSYQGNLNGYTF.

The J gene is TRBJ1-1, the V gene TRBV6-5, with TRBD1 matching 10 bases. V dropped 5 bases and J dropped 4; count of bases not matched to a gene: 4. The CDR3 is 14 amino acids. Germline loops: CDR1 MNHEY, CDR2 SVGAGI. CDR3 bases: TGTGCCAGCAGTAGGACAGGGGGACGCACTGAAGCTTTCTTT. Its protein product is CASSRTGGRTEAFF.

Of note for this clone: This sample includes further DNA sequences coding for the same CDR3. The chain combines TRBV9 with TRBJ2-5, with D perhaps matching TRBD2 (5 bases). The germline gives CDR1 SGDLS, CDR2 YYNGEE. V lost 0 bases and J lost 2, with 8 bases in between. This CDR3 spans 14 amino acids. CDR3 loop: CASSVAGGQETQYF. The DNA for the CDR3 is TGTGCCAGCAGCGTAGCAGGAGGTCAAGAGACCCAGTACTTC.

This rearrangement joins TRBV6-1 to TRBJ2-4; TRBD2 agrees at 7 bases. V lost 4 bases to trimming and J lost 5 bases; unmatched junction nucleotides: 8. Germline-derived CDR1 and CDR2 are MNHNS and SASEGT. The CDR3 is 15 residues long. The CDR3 DNA sequence: TGTGCCAGCAGTGGGGGCGGGGGAGGGGAAAACATTCAGTACTTC. This gives the protein CASSGGGGGENIQYF.

The rearrangement uses TRBV6-4 and TRBJ2-3; TRBD2 matches 11 bases. J lost 0 bases, V lost 6 bases, and 2 bases had no gene match. The V gene's germline CDR1 is MRHNA and CDR2 SNTAGT. The CDR3 length is 15 residues. CDR3 in amino acids: CASSIAGGSTDTQYF. CDR3 sequence (DNA): TGTGCCAGCAGCATAGCGGGGGGGAGCACAGATACGCAGTATTTT.

The genes are TRBV7-2 and TRBJ1-2, with a possible D match to TRBD1 (6 bases). Germline CDR1 SGHTA, CDR2 FQGNSA. Trimming cost V 4 bases and J 4 bases, with 13 bases left between them. There are 14 residues in the CDR3. The CDR3 loop is CASSSTQGGYGYTF. The CDR3, as DNA: TGTGCCAGCAGCTCAACACAGGGCGGCTATGGCTACACCTTC.

The chain combines TRBV2 with TRBJ1-5, with TRBD1 matching 8 bases. This CDR3 comprises 16 residues. The germline gives CDR1 SNHLY, CDR2 FYNNEI. With 8 bases clipped from V and 4 bases from J, the junction kept 13 bases outside the gene matches. CDR3 in amino acids: CASVPFGQGGNQPQHF. The CDR3 DNA reads as TGTGCCAGCGTTCCTTTCGGACAGGGAGGTAATCAGCCCCAGCATTTT.